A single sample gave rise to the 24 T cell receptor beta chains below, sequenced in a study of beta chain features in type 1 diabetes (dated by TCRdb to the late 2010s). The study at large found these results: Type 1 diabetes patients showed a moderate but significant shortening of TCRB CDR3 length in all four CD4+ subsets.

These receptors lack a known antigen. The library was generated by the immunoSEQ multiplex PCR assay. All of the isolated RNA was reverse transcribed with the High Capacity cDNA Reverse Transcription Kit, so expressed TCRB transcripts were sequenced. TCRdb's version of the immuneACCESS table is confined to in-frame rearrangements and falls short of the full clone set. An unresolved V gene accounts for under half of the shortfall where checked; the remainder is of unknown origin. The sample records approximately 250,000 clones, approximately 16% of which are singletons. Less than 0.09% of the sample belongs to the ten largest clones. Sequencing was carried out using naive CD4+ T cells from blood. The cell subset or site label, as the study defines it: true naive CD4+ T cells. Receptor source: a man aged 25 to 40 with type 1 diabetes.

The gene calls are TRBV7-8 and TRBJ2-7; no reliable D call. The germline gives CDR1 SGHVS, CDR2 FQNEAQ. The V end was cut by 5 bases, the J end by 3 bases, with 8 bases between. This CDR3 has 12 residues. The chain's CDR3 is CASSPWDYEQYF. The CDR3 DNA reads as TGTGCCAGCAGCCCTTGGGACTACGAGCAGTACTTC.

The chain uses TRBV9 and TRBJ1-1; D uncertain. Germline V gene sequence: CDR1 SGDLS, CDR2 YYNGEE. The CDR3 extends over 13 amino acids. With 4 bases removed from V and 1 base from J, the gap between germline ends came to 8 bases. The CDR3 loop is CASSLSSNTEAFF. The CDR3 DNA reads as TGTGCCAGCAGCCTCTCATCGAACACTGAAGCTTTCTTT.

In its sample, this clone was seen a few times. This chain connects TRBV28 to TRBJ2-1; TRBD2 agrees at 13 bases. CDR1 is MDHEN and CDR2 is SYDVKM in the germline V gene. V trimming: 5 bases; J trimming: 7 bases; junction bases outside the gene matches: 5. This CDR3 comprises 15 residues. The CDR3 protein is CASSEPTSGRNEQFF. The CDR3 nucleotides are TGTGCCAGCAGTGAACCGACTAGCGGGAGGAATGAGCAGTTCTTC.

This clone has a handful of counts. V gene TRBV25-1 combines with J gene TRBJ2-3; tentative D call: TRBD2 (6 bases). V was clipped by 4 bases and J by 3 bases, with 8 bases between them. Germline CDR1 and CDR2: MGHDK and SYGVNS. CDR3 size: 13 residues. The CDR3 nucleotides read TGTGCCAGCAGTGGTCTAGCGACAGATACGCAGTATTTT. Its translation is CASSGLATDTQYF.

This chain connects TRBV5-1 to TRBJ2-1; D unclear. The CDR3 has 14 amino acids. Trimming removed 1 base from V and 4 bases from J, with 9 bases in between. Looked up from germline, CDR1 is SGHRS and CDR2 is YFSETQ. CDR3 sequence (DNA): TGCGCCAGCAGCTTGTCCGCGGAGTACAATGAGCAGTTCTTC. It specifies CASSLSAEYNEQFF.

As DNA, the CDR3 is TGTGCCAGCAGTGGGGCGGGAGGGCCGGAAGAGACCCAGTACTTC. Amino acid sequence: CASSGAGGPEETQYF. The chain combines TRBV25-1 with TRBJ2-5, with TRBD2 identical over 9 bases. CDR1 and CDR2 from the germline V gene are MGHDK and SYGVNS. The CDR3 contains 15 residues. With V trimmed by 4 bases and J by 3 bases, 6 bases remained unmatched.

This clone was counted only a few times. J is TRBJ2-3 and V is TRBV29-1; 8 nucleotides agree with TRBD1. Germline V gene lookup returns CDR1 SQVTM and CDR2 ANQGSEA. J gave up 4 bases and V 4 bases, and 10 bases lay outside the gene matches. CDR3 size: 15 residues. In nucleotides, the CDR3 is TGCAGCGTTGCCCGAGACAGGGGTGAGGCAGATACGCAGTATTTT. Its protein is CSVARDRGEADTQYF.

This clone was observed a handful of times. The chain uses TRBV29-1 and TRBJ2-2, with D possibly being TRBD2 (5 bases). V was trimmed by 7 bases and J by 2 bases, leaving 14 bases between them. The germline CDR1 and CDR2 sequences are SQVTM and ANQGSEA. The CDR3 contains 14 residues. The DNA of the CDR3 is TGCAGCGCCATTAAGCGGATTAACACCGGGGAGCTGTTTTTT. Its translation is CSAIKRINTGELFF.

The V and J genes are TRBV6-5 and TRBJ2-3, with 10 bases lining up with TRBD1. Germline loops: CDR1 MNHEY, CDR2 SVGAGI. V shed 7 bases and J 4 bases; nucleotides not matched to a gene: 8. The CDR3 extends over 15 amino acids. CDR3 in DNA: TGTGCCAGCATGTCCTCCGGGACAGGGGCAGATACGCAGTATTTT. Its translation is CASMSSGTGADTQYF.

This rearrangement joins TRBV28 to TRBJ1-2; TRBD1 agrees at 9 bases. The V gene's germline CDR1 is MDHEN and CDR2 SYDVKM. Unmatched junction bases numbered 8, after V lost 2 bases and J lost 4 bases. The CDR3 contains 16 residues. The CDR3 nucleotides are TGTGCCAGCAGTTTAGGGACAGGGCCCGGGGGCTATGGCTACACCTTC. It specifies CASSLGTGPGGYGYTF.

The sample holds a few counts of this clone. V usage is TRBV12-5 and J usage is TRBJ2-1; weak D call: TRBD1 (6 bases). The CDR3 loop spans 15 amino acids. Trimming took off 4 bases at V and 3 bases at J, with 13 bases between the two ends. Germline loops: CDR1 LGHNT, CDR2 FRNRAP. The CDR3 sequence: CASGSSRDNYNEQFF. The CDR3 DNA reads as TGTGCTAGTGGTTCCAGCCGGGACAACTACAATGAGCAGTTCTTC.

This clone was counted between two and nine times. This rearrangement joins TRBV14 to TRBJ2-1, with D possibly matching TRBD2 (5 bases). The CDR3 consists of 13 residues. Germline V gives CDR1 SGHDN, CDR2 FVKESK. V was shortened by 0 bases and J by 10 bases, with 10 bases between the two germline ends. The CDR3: CASSQDRGQEQFF. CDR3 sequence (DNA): TGTGCCAGCAGCCAAGATCGAGGGCAGGAGCAGTTCTTC.

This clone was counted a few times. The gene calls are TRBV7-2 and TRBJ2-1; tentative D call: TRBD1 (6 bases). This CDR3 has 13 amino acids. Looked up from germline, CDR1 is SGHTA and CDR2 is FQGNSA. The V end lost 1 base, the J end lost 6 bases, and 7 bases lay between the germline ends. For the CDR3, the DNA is TGTGCCAGCAGCTTAGGGACAGCCAATGAGCAGTTCTTC. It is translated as CASSLGTANEQFF.

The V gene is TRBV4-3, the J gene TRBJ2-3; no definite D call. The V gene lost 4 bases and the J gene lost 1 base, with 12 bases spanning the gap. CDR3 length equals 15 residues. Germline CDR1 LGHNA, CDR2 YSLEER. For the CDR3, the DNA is TGCGCCAGCAGCCTAGAAAAAACGGGCACAGATACGCAGTATTTT. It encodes CASSLEKTGTDTQYF.

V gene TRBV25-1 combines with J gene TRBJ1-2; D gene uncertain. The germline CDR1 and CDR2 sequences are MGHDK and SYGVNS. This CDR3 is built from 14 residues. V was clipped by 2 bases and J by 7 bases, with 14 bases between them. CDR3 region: CASSERAGVSGYTF. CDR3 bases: TGTGCCAGCAGTGAAAGGGCAGGCGTCAGTGGCTACACCTTC.

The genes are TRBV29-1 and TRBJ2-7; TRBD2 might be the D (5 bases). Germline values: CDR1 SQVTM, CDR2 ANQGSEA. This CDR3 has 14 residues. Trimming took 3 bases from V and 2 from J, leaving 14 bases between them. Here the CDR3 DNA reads TGCAGCGTTGAGGTAGGAGGTGGGGCCTACGAGCAGTACTTC. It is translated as CSVEVGGGAYEQYF.

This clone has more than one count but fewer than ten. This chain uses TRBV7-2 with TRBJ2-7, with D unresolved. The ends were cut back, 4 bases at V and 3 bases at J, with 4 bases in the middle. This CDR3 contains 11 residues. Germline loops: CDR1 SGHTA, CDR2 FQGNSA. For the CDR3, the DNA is TGTGCCAGCAGCTCTCTCTACGAGCAGTACTTC. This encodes CASSSLYEQYF.

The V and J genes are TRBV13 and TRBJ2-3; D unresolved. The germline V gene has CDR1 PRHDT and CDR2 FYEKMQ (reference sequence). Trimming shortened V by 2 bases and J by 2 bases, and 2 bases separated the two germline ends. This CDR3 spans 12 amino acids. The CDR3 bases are TGTGCCAGCAGCTTAAACACAGATACGCAGTATTTT. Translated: CASSLNTDTQYF.

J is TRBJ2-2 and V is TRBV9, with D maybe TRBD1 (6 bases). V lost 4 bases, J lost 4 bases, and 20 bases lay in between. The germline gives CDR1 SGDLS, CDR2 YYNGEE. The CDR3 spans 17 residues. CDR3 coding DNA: TGTGCCAGCAGCACCCGTGCGGACAGTTACCTCACCGGGGAGCTGTTTTTT. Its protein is CASSTRADSYLTGELFF.

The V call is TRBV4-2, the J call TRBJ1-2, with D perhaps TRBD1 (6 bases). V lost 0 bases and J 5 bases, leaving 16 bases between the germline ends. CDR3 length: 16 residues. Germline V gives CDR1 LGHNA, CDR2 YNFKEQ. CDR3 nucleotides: TGTGCCAGCAGCCAAGATTGGCTGGGGGCGGGGTATGGCTACACCTTC. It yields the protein CASSQDWLGAGYGYTF.

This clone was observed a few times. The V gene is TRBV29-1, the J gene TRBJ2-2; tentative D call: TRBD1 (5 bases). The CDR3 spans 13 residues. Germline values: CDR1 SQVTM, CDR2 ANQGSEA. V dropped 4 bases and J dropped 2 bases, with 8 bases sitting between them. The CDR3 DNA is TGCAGCGTTGGCAGGGATAACACCGGGGAGCTGTTTTTT. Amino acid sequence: CSVGRDNTGELFF.

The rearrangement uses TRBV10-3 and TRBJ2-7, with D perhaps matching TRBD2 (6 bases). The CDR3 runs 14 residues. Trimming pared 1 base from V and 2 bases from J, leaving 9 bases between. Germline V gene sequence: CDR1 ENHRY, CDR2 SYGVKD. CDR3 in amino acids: CAISEFGGTYEQYF. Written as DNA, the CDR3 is TGTGCCATCAGTGAGTTCGGCGGGACCTACGAGCAGTACTTC.

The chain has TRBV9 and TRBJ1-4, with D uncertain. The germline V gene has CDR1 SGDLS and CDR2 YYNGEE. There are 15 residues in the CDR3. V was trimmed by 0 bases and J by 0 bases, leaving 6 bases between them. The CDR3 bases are TGTGCCAGCAGCGTAGGCCGAGCAACTAATGAAAAACTGTTTTTT. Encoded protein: CASSVGRATNEKLFF. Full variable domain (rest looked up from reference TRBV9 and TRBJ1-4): DSGVTQTPKHLITATGQRVTLRCSPRSGDLSVYWYQQSLDQGLQFLIQYYNGEERAKGNILERFSAQQFPDLHSELNLSSLELGDSALYFCASSVGRATNEKLFFGSGTQLSVL.

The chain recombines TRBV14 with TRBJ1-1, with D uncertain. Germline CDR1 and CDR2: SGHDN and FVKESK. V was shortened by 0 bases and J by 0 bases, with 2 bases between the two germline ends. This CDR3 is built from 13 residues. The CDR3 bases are TGTGCCAGCAGCCAAGATGTGAACACTGAAGCTTTCTTT. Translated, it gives CASSQDVNTEAFF.